Following are 30 T cell receptor beta chains from one sample sequenced in a study of cytomegalovirus exposure and HLA in healthy donors. Sequenced by immunoSEQ multiplex PCR; TCRdb stores in-frame clones only, minus some. Found here are around 160,000 clones, about 89% of them singletons; the top ten hold 3% to 3.5%. Material for sequencing was PBMCs. These receptors all come from a woman aged 18-35 years in good health and CMV-seropositive.

This chain uses TRBV7-3 with TRBJ2-5; D may be TRBD2 (5 bases). V lost 2 bases to trimming and J lost 5 bases, with 24 bases between them. The CDR3 sequence is 18 residues long. Germline CDR1 and CDR2: SGHTA and FQGTGA. The CDR3 is CASSLVNFRCGLGETQYF. DNA for the CDR3: TGTGCCAGCAGCTTAGTCAATTTCCGGTGCGGGCTGGGGGAGACCCAGTACTTC.

The CDR3 here is CASSLAPTSFCEQYF. In nucleotides, the CDR3 is TGTGCCAGCAGCTTGGCGCCGACTAGTTTTTGCGAGCAGTACTTC. The V call is TRBV5-4, the J call TRBJ2-7, with D possibly TRBD2 on 6 matching bases. V dropped 0 bases and J dropped 6 bases, with 16 bases sitting between them. This CDR3 contains 15 residues. CDR1 and CDR2 (germline): SGHNT, YYREEE (reference sequence).

J is TRBJ2-5 and V is TRBV11-2; D may be TRBD1 (7 bases). Trimming removed 4 bases at V and 4 bases at J, with 13 bases between. Germline CDR1 is SGHAT and CDR2 is FQNNGV. This CDR3 spans 14 amino acids. CDR3 in DNA: TGTGCCAGCAGCTACAGACAGGGAGGAGAGACCCAGTACTTC. It yields the protein CASSYRQGGETQYF.

The chain employs TRBV27 and TRBJ1-2; no firm D call. Trimming stripped 8 bases from V and 5 bases from J, with 21 bases between. The germline CDR1 and CDR2 sequences are MNHEY and SMNVEV (reference sequence). This CDR3 has 15 amino acids. The CDR3 loop is CASGLLGAEPYGYTF. DNA for the CDR3: TGTGCCAGCGGGTTGCTGGGAGCGGAACCTTATGGCTACACCTTC.

The V call is TRBV9, the J call TRBJ2-1; tentatively, D is TRBD2 (5 bases). Germline lookup yields CDR1 SGDLS and CDR2 YYNGEE. The CDR3 spans 15 residues. Deletions cut 3 bases from V and 2 bases from J, with 12 bases between. The CDR3 reads CASSGAGPTYNEQFF. The CDR3 nucleotides read TGTGCCAGCAGCGGGGCGGGTCCCACCTACAATGAGCAGTTCTTC.

This chain connects TRBV6-5 to TRBJ1-2; TRBD1 aligns across 11 bases. With 6 bases clipped from V and 5 bases from J, the junction kept 8 bases outside the gene matches. CDR1 and CDR2 from the germline V gene are MNHEY and SVGAGI. The CDR3 totals 15 residues. The CDR3 DNA follows: TGTGCCAGCAGCTACGGACAGGGGGCATCATATGGCTACACCTTC. Translating it yields CASSYGQGASYGYTF.

The chain couples TRBV19 to TRBJ1-2, with D perhaps TRBD1 (5 bases). V was pared by 3 bases and J by 0 bases, with 20 bases between. Germline CDR1 and CDR2: LNHDA and SQIVND (reference sequence). The CDR3 runs 18 residues. The CDR3 here is CASSIGRGTKAANYGYTF. CDR3 nucleotide sequence: TGTGCCAGTAGTATTGGTCGGGGGACGAAAGCTGCTAACTATGGCTACACCTTC.

Here the CDR3 reads CASTVGGQGGELFF. In nucleotides, the CDR3 is TGTGCCAGTACCGTCGGGGGGCAGGGCGGGGAGCTGTTTTTT. The gene calls are TRBV5-4 and TRBJ2-2; the D gene is possibly TRBD2 (7 bases). The CDR3 runs to 14 residues. Germline V gene data show CDR1 as SGHNT and CDR2 as YYREEE (reference sequence). V was shortened by 8 bases and J by 7 bases, with 18 bases between the two germline ends. Full variable domain (remainder filled in from reference TRBV5-4 and TRBJ2-2): ETGVTQSPTHLIKTRGQQVTLRCSSQSGHNTVSWYQQALGQGPQFIFQYYREEENGRGNFPPRFSGLQFPNYSSELNVNALELDDSALYLCASTVGGQGGELFFGEGSRLTVL.

The V and J genes are TRBV6-5 and TRBJ1-4; D is unresolved. The V end was cut by 4 bases, the J end by 0 bases, with 9 bases between. The CDR3 is 15 residues long. Germline V lookup: CDR1 MNHEY, CDR2 SVGAGI. The CDR3 is CASSWLQATNEKLFF. DNA for the CDR3: TGTGCCAGCAGTTGGCTGCAAGCAACTAATGAAAAACTGTTTTTT.

This clone is judged medium-sized. The sample has other DNA sequences that encode this CDR3 too. The chain joins TRBV11-2 to TRBJ2-7; no clear D. The ends were cut back, 5 bases at V and 0 bases at J, with 8 bases in the middle. The CDR3 has 13 amino acids. Per germline, CDR1 SGHAT and CDR2 FQNNGV. In DNA form, the CDR3 reads TGTGCCAGCAGCCCTAGGAGCTCCTACGAGCAGTACTTC. It translates to CASSPRSSYEQYF.

This clone has more than one count but fewer than ten. The chain joins TRBV15 to TRBJ2-6; TRBD2 is a possible D gene (5 bases). Germline values: CDR1 LNHNV, CDR2 YYDKDF (reference sequence). V lost 0 bases and J 3 bases, leaving 6 bases between the germline ends. The CDR3 totals 15 residues. CDR3 in amino acids: CATSRDRGGANVLTF. The CDR3 nucleotides are TGTGCCACCAGCAGAGATCGGGGTGGGGCCAACGTCCTGACTTTC.

V is TRBV9 and J is TRBJ2-7; 7 positions agree with TRBD1. CDR1 and CDR2 (germline): SGDLS, YYNGEE. The V and J ends lost 4 bases and 4 bases, in that order; junction bases with no gene match: 11. The CDR3 contains 15 residues. CDR3 bases: TGTGCCAGCAGCCCGACAGGGAAACGGAGGTACGAGCAGTACTTC. Translation gives CASSPTGKRRYEQYF.

Only a few counts were recorded for this clone. This chain joins TRBV10-2 and TRBJ1-6; perhaps TRBD1 as D (6 bases). Germline V lookup: CDR1 WSHSY, CDR2 SAAADI. Trimming removed 7 bases at V and 7 bases at J, with 14 bases between. The CDR3 is made up of 14 amino acids. The CDR3 DNA sequence: TGCGCCAGCACCCGGACAGCCAGGAATTCACCCCTCCACTTT. It translates to CASTRTARNSPLHF.

The rearrangement uses TRBV27 and TRBJ1-4, with D uncertain. Germline lookup yields CDR1 MNHEY and CDR2 SMNVEV (reference sequence). The CDR3 has 13 residues. Deletions cut 3 bases from V and 8 bases from J, with 10 bases between. The CDR3 spells CASSFTWREKLFF. The CDR3 region has the DNA TGTGCCAGCAGTTTTACGTGGAGAGAAAAACTGTTTTTT. Using reference TRBV27 and TRBJ1-4 for the parts outside the CDR3, the full variable domain is EAQVTQNPRYLITVTGKKLTVTCSQNMNHEYMSWYRQDPGLGLRQIYYSMNVEVTDKGDVPEGYKVSRKEKRNFPLILESPSPNQTSLYFCASSFTWREKLFFGSGTQLSVL.

In DNA, the CDR3 is TGTGCCAGCAGTTTATCGGTGGGATTCAGGGGCGGCTACACCTTC. Residues: CASSLSVGFRGGYTF. The gene calls are TRBV27 and TRBJ1-2; tentatively, D is TRBD1 (6 bases). Germline V gene data show CDR1 as MNHEY and CDR2 as SMNVEV (reference sequence). V was shortened by 0 bases and J by 8 bases, with 16 bases between the two germline ends. The CDR3 is made up of 15 amino acids.

The chain is built from TRBV4-1 and TRBJ2-5; perhaps TRBD1 as D (6 bases). Trimming pared 0 bases from V and 2 bases from J, leaving 7 bases between. The CDR3 is made up of 14 amino acids. Germline values: CDR1 MGHRA, CDR2 YSYEKL. The CDR3 sequence: CASSQEDSQETQYF. The CDR3 coding sequence is TGCGCCAGCAGCCAAGAGGACAGTCAAGAGACCCAGTACTTC.

The chain recombines TRBV10-1 with TRBJ2-7; D is perhaps TRBD2 (5 bases). This CDR3 has 13 residues. Germline V CDR1 and CDR2: WNHNN, SYGVQD (reference sequence). Between the trimmed V and J ends, which lost 4 bases and 5 bases, there was a span of 12 bases. CDR3 residues: CASSGAGLHEQYF. In DNA, the CDR3 is TGCGCCAGCAGTGGGGCGGGTTTGCACGAGCAGTACTTC.

The chain has TRBV11-2 and TRBJ2-2; D is ambiguous. Trimming left V 0 bases short and J 5 bases short, with 4 bases between. Germline CDR1 and CDR2: SGHAT and FQNNGV. The CDR3 sequence is 13 residues long. The CDR3: CASSLDLTGELFF. The CDR3 DNA is TGTGCCAGCAGCTTAGACCTGACCGGGGAGCTGTTTTTT.

CDR3 residues: CASSPKAGTGGASYEQYF. The CDR3 nucleotides read TGTGCCAGCAGCCCCAAAGCCGGGACAGGGGGCGCCTCCTACGAGCAGTACTTC. V gene TRBV7-9 combines with J gene TRBJ2-7; 12 bases are shared with TRBD1. Germline V CDR1 and CDR2: SEHNR, FQNEAQ (reference sequence). The CDR3 length is 18 residues. Trimming removed 5 bases from V and 0 bases from J; junction bases left unmatched: 11.

J is TRBJ2-7 and V is TRBV2; the match to TRBD1 covers 8 bases. V was pared by 2 bases and J by 3 bases, with 6 bases of the junction left unmatched. This CDR3 is built from 15 residues. The V gene's germline CDR1 is SNHLY and CDR2 FYNNEI. The chain's CDR3 is CASSERQGAIYEQYF. CDR3 sequence (DNA): TGTGCCAGCAGTGAAAGGCAGGGGGCTATCTACGAGCAGTACTTC.

The sample holds a few counts of this clone. The V and J genes are TRBV6-4 and TRBJ2-1; 10 nucleotides line up with TRBD2. Germline V gene lookup returns CDR1 MRHNA and CDR2 SNTAGT. Germline trimming cut 3 bases from V and 2 bases from J; bases unmatched to any gene: 1. The CDR3 has 15 residues. CDR3 region: CASSELAGAYNEQFF. As DNA, the CDR3 is TGTGCCAGCAGTGAGCTAGCGGGAGCCTACAATGAGCAGTTCTTC.

The genes are TRBV18 and TRBJ2-3, with TRBD1 matching 11 bases. V trimming: 2 bases; J trimming: 5 bases; junction bases outside the gene matches: 3. The CDR3 has 15 amino acids. Germline V lookup: CDR1 KGHSH, CDR2 LQKENI. This CDR3 is CASSPGQGARDTQYF. The DNA of the CDR3 is TGTGCCAGCTCACCAGGACAGGGGGCTAGAGATACGCAGTATTTT.

The J gene is TRBJ2-2, the V gene TRBV13; 7 bases agree with TRBD2. This CDR3 region has 17 residues. Germline V gene sequence: CDR1 PRHDT, CDR2 FYEKMQ (reference sequence). Trimming took 5 bases from V and 1 from J; bases not matched to a gene: 10. CDR3 loop: CASSDSSWGGNTGELFF. The CDR3 DNA sequence: TGTGCCAGCAGCGACTCCTCCTGGGGGGGGAACACCGGGGAGCTGTTTTTT.

This clone was recorded only once. The chain uses TRBV18 and TRBJ2-3, with 9 bases fitting TRBD1. The V gene end was trimmed by 4 bases and the J gene end by 2 bases; junction bases not matched to a gene: 4. CDR3 length equals 15 residues. Germline V lookup: CDR1 KGHSH, CDR2 LQKENI. This chain's CDR3 is CASSQGTGTTDTQYF. CDR3 coding DNA: TGTGCCAGCTCACAAGGGACAGGGACCACAGATACGCAGTATTTT.

The chain links TRBV30 to TRBJ1-6; tentative D call: TRBD1 (6 bases). Trimming removed 3 bases from V and 8 bases from J, with 11 bases in between. Germline CDR1 GTSNPN, CDR2 SVGIG (reference sequence). This CDR3 has 13 amino acids. CDR3 region: CAWRGGVYSPLHF. CDR3 DNA: TGTGCCTGGAGAGGGGGGGTTTATTCACCCCTCCACTTT.

The chain has TRBV11-2 and TRBJ2-7, with 8 bases lining up with TRBD2. The CDR3 sequence is 16 residues long. The V gene's germline CDR1 is SGHAT and CDR2 FQNNGV. The V segment lost 6 bases and the J segment 2 bases; nucleotides outside the gene matches: 12. The CDR3: CASRSVNSGNTYEQYF. The CDR3, as DNA: TGTGCCAGCAGATCCGTGAATAGCGGGAATACCTACGAGCAGTACTTC. Looking up the rest from reference TRBV11-2 and TRBJ2-7 gives the full variable domain: EAGVAQSPRYKIIEKRQSVAFWCNPISGHATLYWYQQILGQGPKLLIQFQNNGVVDDSQLPKDRFSAERLKGVDSTLKIQPAKLEDSAVYLCASRSVNSGNTYEQYFGPGTRLTVT.

The V call is TRBV6-5, the J call TRBJ2-7; D possibly corresponds to TRBD1 (6 bases). The CDR3 runs 15 residues. Trimming took 0 bases from V and 2 from J, leaving 11 bases between them. The germline gives CDR1 MNHEY, CDR2 SVGAGI. CDR3 sequence: CASSYSWDTTYEQYF. CDR3 DNA sequence: TGTGCCAGCAGTTACTCTTGGGACACCACCTACGAGCAGTACTTC.

This chain connects TRBV2 to TRBJ1-6, with a weak D call TRBD1 (5 bases). CDR1 is SNHLY and CDR2 is FYNNEI in the germline V gene. Trimming removed 8 bases from V and 0 bases from J, with 8 bases in between. The CDR3 is 14 amino acids. DNA for the CDR3: TGTGCCAGCGGGGCCAGCTCCTATAATTCACCCCTCCACTTT. It is translated as CASGASSYNSPLHF.

The DNA for the CDR3 is TGCGCCAGCAGCCAGACAGGGTACAGAGGTGAGACCCAGTACTTC. Translation: CASSQTGYRGETQYF. The chain has TRBV5-1 and TRBJ2-5; the match to TRBD1 covers 7 bases. There are 15 residues in the CDR3. The germline V gene encodes CDR1 SGHRS and CDR2 YFSETQ. The trim removed 4 bases at V and 5 bases at J, leaving 11 bases unmatched.

This chain joins TRBV4-2 and TRBJ1-2; weak D call: TRBD1 (5 bases). CDR1 is LGHNA, CDR2 YNFKEQ, per germline. CDR3 length: 17 residues. The V gene lost 0 bases and the J gene lost 6 bases, with 20 bases spanning the gap. In DNA form, the CDR3 reads TGTGCCAGCAGCCAAGAAGGGCTCTTGGCAGGGAAGGATGGCTACACCTTC. This encodes CASSQEGLLAGKDGYTF.